This TCR beta chain was sequenced in a study of T-cell reconstitution after alpha-beta-depleted transplantation in children. Trimming took 4 bases from V and 2 from J, leaving 13 bases between them. The CDR3 totals 15 residues. This clonotype has just a few counts. Library preparation (for TCRbeta) was performed with unique molecular identifiers. In TCRdb, the PCR reads were re-called with MiXCR into one record per CDR3 protein. The table lists about 400,000 distinct CDR3 sequences, around 15% of them singletons. Sequencing used PBMCs, mostly from graft donor cells, obtained 360 days after TCRalphabeta/CD19-depleted stem cell transplant. The receptor was isolated from a boy less than two years old who had a stem cell transplant for Wiskott-Aldrich syndrome, so the T cells may come from the graft donor. The J gene is TRBJ2-3, the V gene TRBV12-3 or TRBV12-4, with D tentatively TRBD1 (7 bases). DNA for the CDR3: TGTGCCAGCAGTTCGCGGGACAGTTTCACAGATACGCAGTATTTT. It encodes CASSSRDSFTDTQYF.